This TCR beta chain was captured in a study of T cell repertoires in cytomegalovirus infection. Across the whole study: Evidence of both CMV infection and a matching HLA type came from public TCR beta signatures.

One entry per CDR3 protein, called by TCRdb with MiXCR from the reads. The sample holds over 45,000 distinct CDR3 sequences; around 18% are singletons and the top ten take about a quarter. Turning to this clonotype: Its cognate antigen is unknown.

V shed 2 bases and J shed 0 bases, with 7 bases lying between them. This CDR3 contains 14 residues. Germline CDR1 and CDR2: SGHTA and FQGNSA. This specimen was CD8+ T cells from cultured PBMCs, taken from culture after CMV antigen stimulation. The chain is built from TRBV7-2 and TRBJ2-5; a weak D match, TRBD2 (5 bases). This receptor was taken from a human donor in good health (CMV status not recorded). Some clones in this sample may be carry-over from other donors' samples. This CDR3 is CASSLRGNQETQYF. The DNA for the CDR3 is TGTGCCAGCAGCTTACGAGGGAACCAAGAGACCCAGTACTTC.